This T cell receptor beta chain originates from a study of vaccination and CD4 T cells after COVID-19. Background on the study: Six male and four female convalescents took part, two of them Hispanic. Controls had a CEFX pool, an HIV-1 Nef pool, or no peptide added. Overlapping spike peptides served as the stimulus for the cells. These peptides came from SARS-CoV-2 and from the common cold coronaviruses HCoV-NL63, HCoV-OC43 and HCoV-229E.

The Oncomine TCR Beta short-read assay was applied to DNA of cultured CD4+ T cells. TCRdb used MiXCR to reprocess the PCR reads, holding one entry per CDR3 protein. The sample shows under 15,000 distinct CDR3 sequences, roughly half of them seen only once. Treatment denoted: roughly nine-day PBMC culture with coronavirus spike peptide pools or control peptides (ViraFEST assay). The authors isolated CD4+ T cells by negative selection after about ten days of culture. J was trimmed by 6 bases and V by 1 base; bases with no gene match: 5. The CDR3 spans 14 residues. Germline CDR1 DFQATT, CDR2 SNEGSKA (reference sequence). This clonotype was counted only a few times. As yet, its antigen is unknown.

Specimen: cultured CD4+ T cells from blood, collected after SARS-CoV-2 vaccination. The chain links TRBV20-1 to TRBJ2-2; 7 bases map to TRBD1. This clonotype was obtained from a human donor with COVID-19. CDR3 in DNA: TGCAGTGCTAGAGTGGTAGGGGGCCCCGGGGAGCTGTTTTTT. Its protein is CSARVVGGPGELFF.